This is a list of T cell receptor beta chains from one sample in a study of blood T cells in healthy people across ages. TCRdb re-called the 5' RACE reads with MiXCR, one entry per CDR3 protein. The table shows 900,000 to 950,000 distinct CDR3 sequences, with roughly 29% occurring only once. This same sample was also part of a study on T cells of mothers and their children.

The sequencing input was blood. All receptors derive from a woman between 35 and 50 years old in good health. Each CDR3 is given without its conserved first and last residue. The D gene is left open where the match is weak. Rows give clone size only sometimes, using once, few, many, or a class for an expanded clone.

v_call	clone_size	j_call	d_call	cdr3_aa
TRBV20-1	.	TRBJ1-5	.	SAHWGQEFNQPQH
TRBV28	many	TRBJ2-7	.	ASSLRSLVYEQY
TRBV5-1	.	TRBJ1-1	TRBD1	ASSLFAGTVNTEAF
TRBV27	.	TRBJ1-2	.	ASSPRGRQINGYT
TRBV12-3/TRBV12-4	.	TRBJ2-1	TRBD1	ASNSGQGVREQF
TRBV28	many	TRBJ2-7	TRBD1	ASSLGTVKAYEQY
TRBV10-3	.	TRBJ2-4	.	AISETEDLAKNIQY
TRBV7-7	few	TRBJ2-5	.	ASSLAGLGIKETQY
TRBV20-1	.	TRBJ2-1	.	SARVLPGQVLNEQF
TRBV12-3/TRBV12-4	.	TRBJ2-5	.	ASSFGSGVRNEQY
TRBV5-1	few	TRBJ1-4	.	ASSQRTANEKLF
TRBV7-2	few	TRBJ2-7	.	ASSFRPGLGHEQY
TRBV4-3	many	TRBJ2-7	TRBD2	ASSQDPGGTYEQY
TRBV7-3	.	TRBJ1-1	.	ASSSSIETEAF
TRBV2	.	TRBJ2-3	TRBD2	VSSWASGGVDTQY
TRBV12-3/TRBV12-4	.	TRBJ1-5	TRBD1	ASSLGDSDQPQH
TRBV7-2	many	TRBJ1-2	.	ASSLGGYT
TRBV6-5	.	TRBJ2-3	.	ASSSLGDTDTQY
TRBV5-5	.	TRBJ2-1	TRBD2	ASSWWTSGGYNEQF
TRBV27	many	TRBJ1-1	.	ASSSGGIAAF
TRBV7-2	.	TRBJ2-7	TRBD2	ASSQRGGRLSEQY
TRBV27	few	TRBJ1-1	TRBD1	ASSAGGLAEAF